This TCR beta chain appears in the sequencing data of a study of early T cells in non-severe SARS-CoV-2 infection. Study results and caveats: Matching with VDJdb favored anti-spike CD8 responses (missing private and CD4 specificities).

The protocol attached unique molecular identifiers to individual cDNA molecules. TCRdb redid the calling of the 5' RACE reads with MiXCR, one entry per CDR3 protein. The sample holds about 28,000 distinct CDR3 sequences; about 5% are singletons and the top ten take approximately 5.4%. This clonotype was seen repeatedly, ten times or more. Antigen: not known. V was pared by 5 bases and J by 3 bases, with 17 bases between. The CDR3 has 15 amino acids. In germline, CDR1 is MDHEN, CDR2 SYDVKM. This sample comprised whole blood, obtained at baseline. This TCR derives from an adult who was a healthcare worker with PCR-confirmed SARS-CoV-2 infection or an uninfected control (not recorded which). The chain has TRBV28 and TRBJ2-7; either TRBD1 or TRBD2 may fit D (7 bases each). CDR3 residues: CASSRTQGGDYEQYF. DNA for the CDR3: TGTGCCAGCAGTCGAACGCAGGGGGGGGACTACGAGCAGTACTTC.